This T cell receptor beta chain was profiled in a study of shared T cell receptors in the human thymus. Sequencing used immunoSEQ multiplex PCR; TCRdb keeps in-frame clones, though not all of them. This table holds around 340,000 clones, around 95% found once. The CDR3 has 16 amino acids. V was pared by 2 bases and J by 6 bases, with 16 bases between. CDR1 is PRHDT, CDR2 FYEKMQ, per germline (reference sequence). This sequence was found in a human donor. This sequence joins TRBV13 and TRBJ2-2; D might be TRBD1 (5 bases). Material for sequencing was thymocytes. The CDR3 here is CASSLNAREGPGELFF. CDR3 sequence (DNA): TGTGCCAGCAGCTTAAACGCCAGGGAAGGGCCCGGGGAGCTGTTTTTT.